The 2 T cell receptor beta chains in this list originate from one sample, sequenced in a study of CD8 T cells in ankylosing spondylitis (dated by TCRdb to the late 2010s). The protocol used for the library was 5' RACE. The sequencing machine was an Illumina HiSeq 2500. In TCRdb, the public reads were trimmed at Q25 with fastp and aligned with MiXCR, with productive beta chains retained. Every CDR3 protein is listed once, alongside the most common genes and DNA of its rows. This sample has 150,000 to 200,000 distinct CDR3 sequences in its table, and roughly 18% of those were observed once. The ten largest account for around 4.7% of the sample. The specimen sequenced was blood, either unsorted or a sorted T cell fraction (not recorded which). The receptor set was obtained from a male donor under 30 with ankylosing spondylitis or in good health (not recorded which). Donor details come from another sample of the same person, matched by shared clones.

This clonotype was found many times. V is TRBV18 and J is TRBJ1-5; D remains unclear. CDR1 and CDR2 from the germline V gene are KGHSH and LQKENI. This CDR3 comprises 17 residues. V was clipped by 2 bases and J by 1 base, with 15 bases between them. The CDR3 sequence: CASSPVLEDTSNQPQHF. The CDR3 DNA follows: TGTGCCAGCTCACCAGTGTTGGAAGACACCAGCAATCAGCCCCAGCATTTT.

This clonotype was seen ten or more times. The chain is built from TRBV12-3 or TRBV12-4 and TRBJ2-2; 9 bases are a match to TRBD2. With V trimmed by 6 bases and J by 4 bases, 3 bases remained unmatched. This CDR3 is built from 14 residues. CDR3 DNA sequence: TGTGCCAGCAGACTAGCGGGTAGCACCGGGGAGCTGTTTTTT. Encoded protein: CASRLAGSTGELFF.